The 22 T cell receptor beta chains below were found in one sample sequenced in a study of beta chain features in type 1 diabetes. The whole isolated RNA underwent reverse transcription, so sequencing captured expressed TCRB transcripts. Profiled with immunoSEQ multiplex PCR; TCRdb holds only in-frame clones, not every one. The table has roughly 400,000 clones, around 15% seen once. The specimen sequenced was naive CD4+ T cells from blood. The receptor source for this set is a woman in her late teens or twenties in good health.

A few counts support this clone. This chain links TRBV7-3 with TRBJ2-2; no reliable D call. The CDR3 loop spans 15 amino acids. The V and J ends lost 5 bases and 6 bases respectively, with 16 bases between them. Looked up from germline, CDR1 is SGHTA and CDR2 is FQGTGA. The CDR3 reads CASSPAALSSGELFF. CDR3 sequence (DNA): TGTGCCAGCAGCCCCGCGGCCCTCTCCTCCGGGGAGCTGTTTTTT.

The CDR3 sequence is CASTLDRGRETQYF. The CDR3 bases are TGTGCCAGCACCCTCGACAGGGGCCGAGAGACCCAGTACTTC. The V gene is TRBV6-1, the J gene TRBJ2-5, with 8 bases fitting TRBD1. Germline V lookup: CDR1 MNHNS, CDR2 SASEGT. Trimming at V came to 7 bases and at J to 4 bases, leaving 8 bases not matched to a gene. The CDR3 is 14 amino acids.

This clone was observed a handful of times. The chain recombines TRBV25-1 with TRBJ2-1; TRBD2 matches 7 bases. Germline CDR1 is MGHDK and CDR2 is SYGVNS. CDR3 length equals 14 residues. V trimming: 5 bases; J trimming: 6 bases; junction bases outside the gene matches: 7. Here the CDR3 reads CASSSSGTSNEQFF. DNA for the CDR3: TGTGCCAGCAGTTCGAGCGGGACGTCCAATGAGCAGTTCTTC.

This clone was observed a handful of times. One end of the junction fails to match germline, which may point to a read error. J is TRBJ1-5 and V is TRBV18, with 10 bases aligning to TRBD1. Germline-derived CDR1 and CDR2 are KGHSH and LQKENI. The CDR3 spans 13 residues. The CDR3 loop is CASSLNGQGGLLF. The CDR3 DNA is TGTGCCAGCTCACTGAACGGACAGGGGGGACTCCTTTTT.

This clone was seen a few times. The chain links TRBV30 to TRBJ2-7; TRBD2 aligns across 14 bases. CDR1 is GTSNPN and CDR2 is SVGIG in the germline V gene (reference sequence). The CDR3 is 15 residues long. Trimming cost V 1 base and J 6 bases; bases outside gene matches: 5. The CDR3: CAWSGVGLAGVEQYF. DNA for the CDR3: TGTGCCTGGAGTGGGGTGGGACTAGCGGGAGTCGAGCAGTACTTC.

This clone was found a few times. The CDR3 spells CSVSPRQADYGYTF. CDR3 sequence (DNA): TGCAGCGTTAGCCCGAGACAGGCAGACTATGGCTACACCTTC. The V and J genes are TRBV29-1 and TRBJ1-2; D might be TRBD1 (6 bases). The CDR3 is 14 residues long. Germline V gene lookup returns CDR1 SQVTM and CDR2 ANQGSEA. V lost 5 bases to trimming and J lost 3 bases, with 16 bases between them.

This chain uses TRBV25-1 with TRBJ1-5; TRBD1 might be the D (5 bases). The CDR3 is made up of 15 amino acids. Trimming took 6 bases from V and 6 from J, leaving 18 bases between them. The germline CDR1 and CDR2 sequences are MGHDK and SYGVNS. CDR3 nucleotide sequence: TGTGCCAGCAGCCAAAGCAGGGTGGAACTTCAGCCCCAGCATTTT. It yields the protein CASSQSRVELQPQHF. The full variable domain, rest sourced from reference TRBV25-1 and TRBJ1-5, is EADIYQTPRYLVIGTGKKITLECSQTMGHDKMYWYQQDPGMELHLIHYSYGVNSTEKGDLSSESTVSRIRTEHFPLTLESARPSHTSQYLCASSQSRVELQPQHFGDGTRLSIL.

As for this clone: This specimen includes other DNA sequences encoding the same CDR3. The CDR3 here is CASSLGTSGTYEQYF. In DNA form, the CDR3 reads TGTGCCAGCAGCTTAGGGACTAGCGGGACCTACGAGCAGTACTTC. This sequence joins TRBV7-2 and TRBJ2-7, with 12 bases that match TRBD2. CDR1 and CDR2 (germline): SGHTA, FQGNSA. The CDR3 spans 15 residues. Trimming took 1 base from V and 2 from J; bases not matched to a gene: 0. The whole variable domain, filled in from reference TRBV7-2 and TRBJ2-7, reads GAGVSQSPSNKVTEKGKDVELRCDPISGHTALYWYRQSLGQGLEFLIYFQGNSAPDKSGLPSDRFSAERTGGSVSTLTIQRTQQEDSAVYLCASSLGTSGTYEQYFGPGTRLTVT.

There are a few counts of this clone. This sequence joins TRBV30 and TRBJ1-2; 8 bases align to TRBD1. Germline CDR1 reads GTSNPN; CDR2 reads SVGIG (reference sequence). V trimming: 8 bases; J trimming: 2 bases; junction bases outside the gene matches: 4. The CDR3 runs to 12 residues. CDR3 amino acids: CAGDRGNYGYTF. The DNA for the CDR3 is TGTGCCGGCGACAGGGGAAACTATGGCTACACCTTC.

The chain carries TRBV7-2 and TRBJ1-1; D call uncertain. Germline CDR1 and CDR2: SGHTA and FQGNSA. Trimming left V 3 bases short and J 1 base short, with 9 bases between. This CDR3 spans 14 amino acids. The CDR3 bases are TGTGCCAGCAGCTTGAAACATTCGAACACTGAAGCTTTCTTT. Residues: CASSLKHSNTEAFF. Full variable domain (rest looked up from reference TRBV7-2 and TRBJ1-1): GAGVSQSPSNKVTEKGKDVELRCDPISGHTALYWYRQSLGQGLEFLIYFQGNSAPDKSGLPSDRFSAERTGGSVSTLTIQRTQQEDSAVYLCASSLKHSNTEAFFGQGTRLTVV.

CDR3 DNA: TGTGCCAGCTCCGTTTCGACAGGCTTCTACGAGCAGTACTTC. Translation: CASSVSTGFYEQYF. The V call is TRBV18, the J call TRBJ2-7, with a possible D match to TRBD1 (6 bases). The V end was cut by 6 bases, the J end by 3 bases, with 15 bases between. Germline V CDR1 and CDR2: KGHSH, LQKENI. This CDR3 spans 14 amino acids.

The CDR3 coding sequence is TGCGCCAGCAGCCAAGATACCGGCTACGTTGGCGGGCAGTTCTTC. Amino acids: CASSQDTGYVGGQFF. The V call is TRBV4-3, the J call TRBJ2-1; no reliable D call. With 0 bases removed from V and 12 bases from J, the gap between germline ends came to 18 bases. Per germline, CDR1 LGHNA and CDR2 YSLEER. This CDR3 is 15 amino acids long.

The rearrangement joins TRBV5-1 to TRBJ2-5; weak D call: TRBD1 (6 bases). The CDR3 sequence is 15 residues long. The ends were cut back, 1 base at V and 5 bases at J, with 15 bases in the middle. Germline assignment: CDR1 SGHRS and CDR2 YFSETQ. CDR3 residues: CASSLLEEGGETQYF. CDR3 in DNA: TGCGCCAGCAGCTTGTTGGAGGAAGGGGGTGAGACCCAGTACTTC.

This chain uses TRBV20-1 with TRBJ1-2; D gene ambiguous. The CDR3 covers 10 residues. Germline CDR1 reads DFQATT; CDR2 reads SNEGSKA (reference sequence). This CDR3 is CVGDNYGYTF. The CDR3 DNA is TGCGTCGGGGATAACTATGGCTACACCTTC.

This clone has a handful of counts. The J gene is TRBJ2-6, the V gene TRBV27; TRBD1 is a possible D gene (6 bases). Germline V gives CDR1 MNHEY, CDR2 SMNVEV (reference sequence). V was shortened by 4 bases and J by 0 bases, with 7 bases between the two germline ends. The CDR3 extends over 15 amino acids. The CDR3 protein is CASSWTDSGANVLTF. The CDR3 coding sequence is TGTGCCAGCAGTTGGACAGACTCTGGGGCCAACGTCCTGACTTTC.

This clone was recorded a few times. V is TRBV29-1 and J is TRBJ1-1, with D perhaps matching TRBD1 (5 bases). CDR1 is SQVTM, CDR2 ANQGSEA, per germline. This CDR3 region has 15 residues. With 4 bases removed from V and 4 bases from J, the gap between germline ends came to 19 bases. CDR3: CSVVSNPGFGTEAFF. The CDR3 DNA follows: TGCAGCGTTGTTTCGAACCCAGGGTTCGGCACTGAAGCTTTCTTT.

The sample holds a few counts of this clone. The J gene is TRBJ2-1, the V gene TRBV18, with TRBD1 matching over 9 bases. Germline trimming cut 3 bases from V and 5 bases from J; bases unmatched to any gene: 5. From germline, CDR1 is KGHSH and CDR2 LQKENI. The CDR3 has 15 amino acids. CDR3 sequence (DNA): TGTGCCAGCTCACCCCCGGGACAGGGTAACAATGAGCAGTTCTTC. Amino acid sequence: CASSPPGQGNNEQFF. Complete variable domain (other parts from reference TRBV18 and TRBJ2-1): NAGVMQNPRHLVRRRGQEARLRCSPMKGHSHVYWYRQLPEEGLKFMVYLQKENIIDESGMPKERFSAEFPKEGPSILRIQQVVRGDSAAYFCASSPPGQGNNEQFFGPGTRLTVL.

The table lists this clone with a few counts. The V and J genes are TRBV30 and TRBJ2-2, with D possibly being TRBD1 (6 bases). The CDR3 covers 14 residues. V was pared by 4 bases and J by 4 bases, with 13 bases between. Germline CDR1 reads GTSNPN; CDR2 reads SVGIG (reference sequence). CDR3 bases: TGTGCCTGGATTGGGGGCTTAAGCACCGGGGAGCTGTTTTTT. Encoded protein: CAWIGGLSTGELFF.

The rearrangement uses TRBV11-3 and TRBJ2-5; D is perhaps TRBD2 (5 bases). Germline lookup yields CDR1 SGHNT and CDR2 YENEEA. CDR3 length: 15 residues. With 1 base removed from V and 3 bases from J, the gap between germline ends came to 12 bases. The CDR3 region is CASSLGLAQEETQYF. The CDR3, as DNA: TGTGCCAGCAGCTTAGGTCTAGCCCAAGAAGAGACCCAGTACTTC.

This clone was seen a handful of times. The J gene is TRBJ2-3, the V gene TRBV5-6, with 9 bases fitting TRBD2. The CDR3 runs 16 residues. Germline V gene lookup returns CDR1 SGHDT and CDR2 YYEEEE. The junction had 14 bases not matched to a gene; V was cut back by 1 base and J by 11 bases. The DNA of the CDR3 is TGTGCCAGCAGCTTGATGGGGACTAGCCGAAACCAAGAGCAGTATTTT. This translates into CASSLMGTSRNQEQYF.

The rearrangement links TRBV11-3 to TRBJ2-5, with 8 bases matching TRBD2. The V gene's germline CDR1 is SGHNT and CDR2 YENEEA. The CDR3 extends over 18 amino acids. With 5 bases clipped from V and 0 bases from J, the junction kept 14 bases outside the gene matches. Written as DNA, the CDR3 is TGTGCCAGCAGCCCCGGGAGGGGCGGGAGAGGGTACCAAGAGACCCAGTACTTC. It specifies CASSPGRGGRGYQETQYF.

CDR3 in DNA: TGTGCCAGCAGTGAACGAGGAGGCACTGAAGCTTTCTTT. It specifies CASSERGGTEAFF. The chain is built from TRBV25-1 and TRBJ1-1; unclear D gene. Germline CDR1 reads MGHDK; CDR2 reads SYGVNS. The CDR3 totals 13 residues. V shed 2 bases and J shed 4 bases, with 8 bases lying between them.